The source of this T cell receptor (beta chain) is a study of cytomegalovirus exposure and HLA in healthy donors. Broader study findings: The listing of 160 or so TCR beta chains classed them as cytomegalovirus-associated.

With 60 Vbeta and 13 Jbeta primers, the PCR was carried out. The assay was immunoSEQ multiplex PCR, and TCRdb's table has in-frame clones only and misses some. This table holds tens of thousands of clones. Germline CDR1 MNHEY, CDR2 SVGAGI. CDR3 length equals 14 residues. V was pared by 5 bases and J by 7 bases, with 7 bases of the junction left unmatched. Healthy donors of bone marrow made up the group. As regards this clone: The antigen is unknown.

The chain recombines TRBV6-5 with TRBJ2-2, with 7 positions matching TRBD2. This TCR was recovered from a man between 25 and 39 years old in good health and CMV-seronegative. The material sequenced was PBMCs. CDR3 sequence: CASSPTSPIGELFF. The CDR3 region has the DNA TGTGCCAGCAGTCCGACTAGCCCGATCGGGGAGCTGTTTTTT.